This entry concerns a single T cell receptor (beta chain). This entry is derived from a study of blood T cell repertoires in COVID-19. At the level of the study: Acute-phase and convalescent COVID-19 samples originated in the United States, Italy and Spain.

Sequenced by immunoSEQ multiplex PCR; TCRdb stores in-frame clones only, minus some. Of 120,000 or so clones listed, approximately 68% are singletons. V dropped 7 bases and J dropped 6; count of bases not matched to a gene: 9. CDR3 length equals 15 residues. Per germline, CDR1 KGHSH and CDR2 LQKENI. The sequenced material came from peripheral blood. This sequence was found in a woman aged 70-85 years with acute or convalescent COVID-19. V gene TRBV18 combines with J gene TRBJ2-1, with 10 bases aligning to TRBD2. The CDR3: CASLKREGRVNEQFF. DNA for the CDR3: TGTGCCAGCTTAAAGCGGGAGGGCCGTGTCAATGAGCAGTTCTTC. Looking up the rest from reference TRBV18 and TRBJ2-1 gives the full variable domain: NAGVMQNPRHLVRRRGQEARLRCSPMKGHSHVYWYRQLPEEGLKFMVYLQKENIIDESGMPKERFSAEFPKEGPSILRIQQVVRGDSAAYFCASLKREGRVNEQFFGPGTRLTVL.